The 27 T cell receptor beta chains given below trace back to one sample, sequenced in a study of shared clonotypes between healthy human individuals. Profiling relied on immunoSEQ multiplex PCR, and the TCRdb table lists in-frame clones only, not all of them. This sample yields some 2,400,000 clones, of which approximately 95% are seen a single time; roughly 0.13% belongs to the top ten. Input material: naive CD4+ T cells sorted from blood. As for subset: CD45RA+ positively selected. The receptors derive from a man aged 18 to 35 in good health.

The V gene is TRBV10-3, the J gene TRBJ1-6; maybe TRBD1 (6 bases). Germline-derived CDR1 and CDR2 are ENHRY and SYGVKD. V was clipped by 3 bases and J by 10 bases, with 7 bases between them. This CDR3 region has 12 residues. The CDR3 bases are TGTGCCATCAGTGAACAGGGCTCACCCCTCCACTTT. Translated: CAISEQGSPLHF.

J is TRBJ2-1 and V is TRBV5-6; 10 bases are a match to TRBD2. After removal of 3 bases from V and 6 bases from J, the junction contained 6 bases not matched to a gene. Per germline, CDR1 SGHDT and CDR2 YYEEEE. The CDR3 runs 15 residues. CDR3 loop: CASSSWTSGRNEQFF. The CDR3 DNA follows: TGTGCCAGCAGCTCTTGGACTAGCGGTCGCAATGAGCAGTTCTTC. The variable domain in full, with the rest retrieved from reference TRBV5-6 and TRBJ2-1, is DAGVTQSPTHLIKTRGQQVTLRCSPKSGHDTVSWYQQALGQGPQFIFQYYEEEERQRGNFPDRFSGHQFPNYSSELNVNALLLGDSALYLCASSSWTSGRNEQFFGPGTRLTVL.

This chain uses TRBV28 with TRBJ1-5; possible D gene TRBD1, 5 bases. Germline values: CDR1 MDHEN, CDR2 SYDVKM. The CDR3 length is 13 residues. V lost 7 bases to trimming and J lost 0 bases, with 7 bases between them. This chain's CDR3 is CASKGFSNQPQHF. In DNA, the CDR3 is TGTGCCAGCAAGGGGTTTAGCAATCAGCCCCAGCATTTT.

The chain recombines TRBV10-3 with TRBJ2-3, with 7 nucleotides matching TRBD2. There are 14 residues in the CDR3. Germline V CDR1 and CDR2: ENHRY, SYGVKD. Unmatched junction bases numbered 4, after V lost 4 bases and J lost 3 bases. The CDR3: CAISVGRGTDTQYF. The CDR3 DNA is TGTGCCATCAGTGTTGGGCGGGGGACAGATACGCAGTATTTT.

This chain links TRBV5-6 with TRBJ2-1, with D unresolved. CDR3 size: 18 residues. The germline V and J ends were trimmed by 4 bases and 0 bases, with 20 bases remaining between them. Germline V CDR1 and CDR2: SGHDT, YYEEEE. The CDR3 reads CASSTRHNLRSSYNEQFF. CDR3 in DNA: TGTGCCAGCAGCACCCGTCACAATCTAAGGAGCTCCTACAATGAGCAGTTCTTC.

The rearrangement links TRBV28 to TRBJ2-3; D not certain. The CDR3 covers 11 residues. Germline V lookup: CDR1 MDHEN, CDR2 SYDVKM. V lost 2 bases and J lost 14, with 11 bases in between. In DNA, the CDR3 is TGTGCCAGCAGTTTAGACCTCTCAACGTATTTT. Encoded protein: CASSLDLSTYF.

This clone was detected once. The CDR3 sequence is CASSLSPGGETNYGYTF. The CDR3 DNA sequence: TGTGCCAGCAGCTTAAGCCCCGGTGGGGAGACTAACTATGGCTACACCTTC. The chain is built from TRBV7-9 and TRBJ1-2; D call uncertain. Germline CDR1 SEHNR, CDR2 FQNEAQ (reference sequence). Trimming removed 2 bases from V and 0 bases from J, with 16 bases in between. The CDR3 length is 17 residues. Filled out from reference TRBV7-9 and TRBJ1-2, the complete variable domain reads DTGVSQNPRHKITKRGQNVTFRCDPISEHNRLYWYRQTLGQGPEFLTYFQNEAQLEKSRLLSDRFSAERPKGSFSTLEIQRTEQGDSAMYLCASSLSPGGETNYGYTFGSGTRLTVV.

The V and J genes are TRBV7-2 and TRBJ2-3; 9 nucleotides match TRBD2. V trimming: 1 base; J trimming: 4 bases; junction bases outside the gene matches: 6. Germline V gene sequence: CDR1 SGHTA, CDR2 FQGNSA. The CDR3 loop spans 16 amino acids. CDR3 DNA: TGTGCCAGCAGCTTAGACCCGGGACTAGCTGCAGATACGCAGTATTTT. Translation gives CASSLDPGLAADTQYF.

The J gene is TRBJ1-5, the V gene TRBV28; perhaps TRBD1 as D (6 bases). In germline, CDR1 is MDHEN, CDR2 SYDVKM. V lost 1 base and J lost 5, with 21 bases in between. The CDR3 loop spans 18 amino acids. CDR3 sequence: CASSLSGGLGSFDQPQHF. CDR3 nucleotide sequence: TGTGCCAGCAGTTTATCGGGGGGGCTAGGTTCATTCGATCAGCCCCAGCATTTT.

The gene calls are TRBV27 and TRBJ1-6, with TRBD1 matching over 8 bases. The CDR3 consists of 15 residues. V shed 5 bases and J 10 bases; nucleotides not matched to a gene: 10. CDR1 and CDR2 (germline): MNHEY, SMNVEV (reference sequence). The CDR3: CASSPGTGANSPLHF. The CDR3 bases are TGTGCCAGCAGTCCAGGGACAGGCGCAAACTCACCCCTCCACTTT.

In regard to this clone: Other DNA sequences within the sample encode an identical CDR3. J is TRBJ2-5 and V is TRBV27; D call uncertain. Germline V gene sequence: CDR1 MNHEY, CDR2 SMNVEV (reference sequence). The CDR3 has 13 amino acids. Between the trimmed V and J ends, which lost 0 bases and 2 bases, there was a span of 4 bases. Here the CDR3 reads CASSLSRQETQYF. In DNA form, the CDR3 reads TGTGCCAGCAGTTTATCTCGGCAAGAGACCCAGTACTTC.

The rearrangement links TRBV5-1 to TRBJ2-5, with a tentative D call TRBD2 (6 bases). This CDR3 region has 16 residues. Trimming cost V 0 bases and J 2 bases, with 14 bases left between them. The germline V gene has CDR1 SGHRS and CDR2 YFSETQ. CDR3 in amino acids: CASSLVGTRGQETQYF. For the CDR3, the DNA is TGCGCCAGCAGCTTGGTAGGGACTCGCGGACAAGAGACCCAGTACTTC.

The gene calls are TRBV6-5 and TRBJ1-1; D is unresolved. The V end lost 6 bases, the J end lost 6 bases, and 14 bases lay between the germline ends. The CDR3 runs to 13 residues. Germline V gene data show CDR1 as MNHEY and CDR2 as SVGAGI. CDR3 loop: CASSLRGNAEAFF. Here the CDR3 DNA reads TGTGCCAGCAGCCTGCGAGGTAACGCTGAAGCTTTCTTT.

The genes are TRBV28 and TRBJ1-2; 9 bases match TRBD1. Germline CDR1 MDHEN, CDR2 SYDVKM. V gave up 10 bases and J gave up 2 bases; unmatched junction bases: 5. There are 13 residues in the CDR3. As DNA, the CDR3 is TGTGCCACCCGGGACAGGGTCAACTATGGCTACACCTTC. Translating it yields CATRDRVNYGYTF.

The J gene is TRBJ1-1, the V gene TRBV7-9; 7 bases line up with TRBD1. J was trimmed by 3 bases and V by 5 bases; bases with no gene match: 6. Germline CDR1 SEHNR, CDR2 FQNEAQ (reference sequence). The CDR3 consists of 14 residues. CDR3 sequence: CASSPGQMHTEAFF. Written as DNA, the CDR3 is TGTGCCAGCAGCCCGGGACAGATGCACACTGAAGCTTTCTTT.

The rearrangement links TRBV5-1 to TRBJ2-7; 11 bases agree with TRBD1. Trimming at V came to 4 bases and at J to 1 base, leaving 4 bases not matched to a gene. The CDR3 is 15 residues long. From germline, CDR1 is SGHRS and CDR2 YFSETQ. CDR3 loop: CASSPRDRGSYEQYF. CDR3 sequence (DNA): TGCGCCAGCAGCCCCCGGGACAGGGGGTCCTACGAGCAGTACTTC.

The J gene is TRBJ2-1, the V gene TRBV11-2, with 12 bases aligning to TRBD2. Germline V CDR1 and CDR2: SGHAT, FQNNGV. The CDR3 totals 17 residues. V lost 4 bases to trimming and J lost 7 bases; unmatched junction nucleotides: 11. CDR3 in DNA: TGTGCCAGCAGCTCCTCTAGACTAGCGGGAGAATGGAATGAGCAGTTCTTC. Translating gives CASSSSRLAGEWNEQFF. Together with reference TRBV11-2 and TRBJ2-1, the CDR3 gives the full variable domain: EAGVAQSPRYKIIEKRQSVAFWCNPISGHATLYWYQQILGQGPKLLIQFQNNGVVDDSQLPKDRFSAERLKGVDSTLKIQPAKLEDSAVYLCASSSSRLAGEWNEQFFGPGTRLTVL.

This chain links TRBV11-2 with TRBJ2-7; D ambiguous. Germline V gene sequence: CDR1 SGHAT, CDR2 FQNNGV. The CDR3 extends over 13 amino acids. V was pared by 2 bases and J by 3 bases, with 8 bases between. The CDR3: CASSLFRGYEQYF. DNA of the CDR3: TGTGCCAGCAGCTTATTTCGAGGCTACGAGCAGTACTTC.

The chain recombines TRBV25-1 with TRBJ1-5; D is perhaps TRBD1 (5 bases). This CDR3 contains 16 residues. With 3 bases removed from V and 3 bases from J, the gap between germline ends came to 15 bases. Germline V lookup: CDR1 MGHDK, CDR2 SYGVNS. The DNA of the CDR3 is TGTGCCAGCAGTGATCTCCAGGGCCTATTCAATCAGCCCCAGCATTTT. This sequence encodes CASSDLQGLFNQPQHF.

The chain uses TRBV27 and TRBJ2-3, with a tentative D call TRBD1 (5 bases). V lost 2 bases and J lost 1, with 13 bases in between. This CDR3 is 16 amino acids long. The V gene's germline CDR1 is MNHEY and CDR2 SMNVEV (reference sequence). This chain's CDR3 is CASSLTRERGTDTQYF. The CDR3 DNA reads TGTGCCAGCAGTTTAACCAGGGAACGGGGCACAGATACGCAGTATTTT.

This clone came up once. This chain joins TRBV5-8 and TRBJ1-4; D unclear. V was pared by 0 bases and J by 8 bases, with 5 bases between. Germline-derived CDR1 and CDR2 are SGHTS and YDEGEE. This CDR3 is built from 12 residues. DNA for the CDR3: TGTGCCAGCAGCTTGGAGGCGGAAAAACTGTTTTTT. Translating gives CASSLEAEKLFF.

This clone came up once. The chain joins TRBV27 to TRBJ2-7; either TRBD1 or TRBD2 may supply D (5 bases each). Germline CDR1 and CDR2: MNHEY and SMNVEV (reference sequence). The CDR3 has 15 residues. Between the trimmed V and J ends, which lost 4 bases and 0 bases, there was a span of 13 bases. The CDR3 DNA sequence: TGTGCCAGCAGTTCTCCGGGACGGAGCTCCTACGAGCAGTACTTC. It translates to CASSSPGRSSYEQYF.

The chain links TRBV2 to TRBJ2-5; D is perhaps TRBD2 (5 bases). CDR1 SNHLY and CDR2 FYNNEI come from the germline V gene. The CDR3 runs to 16 residues. V was cut by 3 bases and J by 2 bases, with 16 bases left in between. CDR3 sequence (DNA): TGTGCCAGCAGTGACGGGAATTCGGGGTTTCAAGAGACCCAGTACTTC. It is translated as CASSDGNSGFQETQYF.

In regard to this clone: Different DNA sequences within this sample yield the same CDR3. V and J are TRBV9 and TRBJ1-6; D remains unclear. There are 16 residues in the CDR3. Per germline, CDR1 SGDLS and CDR2 YYNGEE. The ends were cut back, 0 bases at V and 0 bases at J, with 7 bases in the middle. CDR3 loop: CASSVEPSSYNSPLHF. Written as DNA, the CDR3 is TGTGCCAGCAGCGTAGAGCCGAGCTCCTATAATTCACCCCTCCACTTT. Based on the CDR3 plus reference TRBV9 and TRBJ1-6, the full variable domain is DSGVTQTPKHLITATGQRVTLRCSPRSGDLSVYWYQQSLDQGLQFLIQYYNGEERAKGNILERFSAQQFPDLHSELNLSSLELGDSALYFCASSVEPSSYNSPLHFGNGTRLTVT.

The V and J genes are TRBV15 and TRBJ1-6, with D uncertain. Per the germline V gene, CDR1 is LNHNV and CDR2 is YYDKDF (reference sequence). The CDR3 covers 13 residues. The V end lost 5 bases, the J end lost 5 bases, and 7 bases lay between the germline ends. The CDR3 region has the DNA TGTGCCACCAGCGGAACGAATAATTCACCCCTCCACTTT. Its protein is CATSGTNNSPLHF. Supplemented by reference TRBV15 and TRBJ1-6, the full variable domain reads DAMVIQNPRYQVTQFGKPVTLSCSQTLNHNVMYWYQQKSSQAPKLLFHYYDKDFNNEADTPDNFQSRRPNTSFCFLDIRSPGLGDTAMYLCATSGTNNSPLHFGNGTRLTVT.

J is TRBJ2-7 and V is TRBV6-1; a weak D match, TRBD2 (7 bases). The germline gives CDR1 MNHNS, CDR2 SASEGT. Trimming cost V 5 bases and J 2 bases, with 13 bases left between them. This CDR3 region has 14 residues. The CDR3 bases are TGTGCCAGCAGTATAGAGGGGGGGACCTACGAGCAGTACTTC. Encoded protein: CASSIEGGTYEQYF.

The CDR3 region is CASSKEQGRTEAFF. CDR3 DNA: TGTGCCAGCAGTAAAGAACAGGGGCGGACTGAAGCTTTCTTT. The rearrangement joins TRBV5-4 to TRBJ1-1; 7 nucleotides match TRBD1. Germline V CDR1 and CDR2: SGHNT, YYREEE (reference sequence). The CDR3 is made up of 14 amino acids. Losses at the gene ends were 5 bases for V and 5 bases for J; bases not matched to a gene: 9. The variable domain in full, with the rest retrieved from reference TRBV5-4 and TRBJ1-1, is ETGVTQSPTHLIKTRGQQVTLRCSSQSGHNTVSWYQQALGQGPQFIFQYYREEENGRGNFPPRFSGLQFPNYSSELNVNALELDDSALYLCASSKEQGRTEAFFGQGTRLTVV.